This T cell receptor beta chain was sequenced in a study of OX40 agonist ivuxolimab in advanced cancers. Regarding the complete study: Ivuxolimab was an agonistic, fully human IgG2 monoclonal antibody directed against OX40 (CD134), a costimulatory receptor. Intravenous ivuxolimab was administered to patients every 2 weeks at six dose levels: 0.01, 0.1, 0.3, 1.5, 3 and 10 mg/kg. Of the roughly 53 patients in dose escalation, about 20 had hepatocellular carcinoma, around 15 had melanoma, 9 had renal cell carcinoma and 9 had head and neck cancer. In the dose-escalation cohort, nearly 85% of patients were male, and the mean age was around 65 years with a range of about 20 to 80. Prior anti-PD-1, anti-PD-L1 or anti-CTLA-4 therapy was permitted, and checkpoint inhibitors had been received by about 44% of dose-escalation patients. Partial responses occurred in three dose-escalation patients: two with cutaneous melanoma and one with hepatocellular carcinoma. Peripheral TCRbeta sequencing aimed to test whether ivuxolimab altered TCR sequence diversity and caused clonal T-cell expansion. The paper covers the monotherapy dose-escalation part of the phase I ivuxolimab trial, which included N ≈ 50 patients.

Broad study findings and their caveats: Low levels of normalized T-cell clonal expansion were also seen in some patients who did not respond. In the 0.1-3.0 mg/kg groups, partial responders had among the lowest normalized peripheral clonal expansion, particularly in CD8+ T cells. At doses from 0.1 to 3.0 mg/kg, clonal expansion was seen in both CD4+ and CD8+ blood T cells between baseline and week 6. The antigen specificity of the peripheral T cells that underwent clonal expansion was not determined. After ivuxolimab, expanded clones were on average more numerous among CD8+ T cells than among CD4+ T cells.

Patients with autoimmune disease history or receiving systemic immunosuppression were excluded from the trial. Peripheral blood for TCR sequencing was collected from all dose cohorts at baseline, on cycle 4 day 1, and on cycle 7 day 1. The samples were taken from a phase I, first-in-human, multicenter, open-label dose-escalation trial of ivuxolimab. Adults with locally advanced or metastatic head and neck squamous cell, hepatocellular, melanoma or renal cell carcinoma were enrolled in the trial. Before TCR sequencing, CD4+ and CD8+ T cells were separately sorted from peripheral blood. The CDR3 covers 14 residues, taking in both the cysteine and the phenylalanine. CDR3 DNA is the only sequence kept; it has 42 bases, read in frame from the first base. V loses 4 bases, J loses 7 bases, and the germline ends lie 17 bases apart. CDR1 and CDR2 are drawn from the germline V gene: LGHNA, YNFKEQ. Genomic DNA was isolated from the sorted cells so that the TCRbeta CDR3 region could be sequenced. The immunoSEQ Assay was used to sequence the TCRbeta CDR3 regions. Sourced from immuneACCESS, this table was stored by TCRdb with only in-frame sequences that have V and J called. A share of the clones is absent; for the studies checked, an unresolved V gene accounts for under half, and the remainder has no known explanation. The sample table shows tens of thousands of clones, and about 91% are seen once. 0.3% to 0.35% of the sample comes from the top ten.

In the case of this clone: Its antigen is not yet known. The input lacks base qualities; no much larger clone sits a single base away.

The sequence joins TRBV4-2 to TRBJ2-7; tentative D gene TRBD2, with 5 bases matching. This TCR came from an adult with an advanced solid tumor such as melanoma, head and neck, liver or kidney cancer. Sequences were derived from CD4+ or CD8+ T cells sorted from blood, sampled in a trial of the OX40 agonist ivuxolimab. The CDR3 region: CASSLLGLPGEQYF. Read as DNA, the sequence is TGTGCCAGCAGCCTACTTGGACTGCCGGGAGAGCAGTACTTC.